The subject of this entry is one T cell receptor (beta chain). The record originates from a study of blood T cell repertoires in COVID-19. Assay: immunoSEQ multiplex PCR; the TCRdb copy retains only in-frame clones and omits some. The sample consists of about 300,000 clones, about 88% of them appearing once. Germline assignment: CDR1 SGHNT and CDR2 YYREEE (reference sequence). The CDR3 loop spans 14 amino acids. V was trimmed by 4 bases and J by 4 bases, leaving 14 bases between them. This chain connects TRBV5-4 to TRBJ2-5; possible D gene TRBD2, 7 bases. The TCR originated in a man aged 70 or older with acute or convalescent COVID-19. Material: peripheral blood. CDR3: CASSPGGGRETQYF. The CDR3 coding sequence is TGTGCCAGCAGCCCGGGGGGCGGGAGAGAGACCCAGTACTTC. The full variable domain, its missing parts supplied by reference TRBV5-4 and TRBJ2-5, is ETGVTQSPTHLIKTRGQQVTLRCSSQSGHNTVSWYQQALGQGPQFIFQYYREEENGRGNFPPRFSGLQFPNYSSELNVNALELDDSALYLCASSPGGGRETQYFGPGTRLLVL.